The 20 T cell receptor beta chains below come from one sample, sequenced in a study of T cell changes during pregnancy in multiple sclerosis. Clones were sequenced by immunoSEQ multiplex PCR, and TCRdb holds only the in-frame ones, with some missing. The table lists around 69,000 clones, over 80% of them singletons, with around 2% in the top ten. This specimen consisted of peripheral blood, obtained in the third trimester of pregnancy. The receptors here all came from a female donor in good health, enrolled as a control in a pregnancy study.

The CDR3 protein is CASSTGDSSYNEQFF. The CDR3 bases are TGTGCCAGCAGCACCGGGGACAGCTCCTACAATGAGCAGTTCTTC. This chain uses TRBV11-3 with TRBJ2-1; 7 bases are a match to TRBD1. Germline V gene data show CDR1 as SGHNT and CDR2 as YENEEA. CDR3 length equals 15 residues. V lost 5 bases, J lost 0 bases, and 4 bases stayed unmatched.

This sequence joins TRBV28 and TRBJ1-5, with a possible D match to TRBD1 (6 bases). This CDR3 spans 15 amino acids. With 6 bases removed from V and 5 bases from J, the gap between germline ends came to 17 bases. Per the germline V gene, CDR1 is MDHEN and CDR2 is SYDVKM. The CDR3 here is CASRYADRIYQPQHF. CDR3 sequence (DNA): TGTGCCAGCAGGTACGCGGACAGAATCTATCAGCCCCAGCATTTT. Using reference TRBV28 and TRBJ1-5 for the parts outside the CDR3, the full variable domain is DVKVTQSSRYLVKRTGEKVFLECVQDMDHENMFWYRQDPGLGLRLIYFSYDVKMKEKGDIPEGYSVSREKKERFSLILESASTNQTSMYLCASRYADRIYQPQHFGDGTRLSIL.

This chain joins TRBV19 and TRBJ1-1, with 7 bases that match TRBD1. The junction had 2 bases not matched to a gene; V was cut back by 6 bases and J by 1 base. CDR1 is LNHDA and CDR2 is SQIVND in the germline V gene (reference sequence). The CDR3 loop spans 13 amino acids. The CDR3 nucleotides are TGTGCCAGTAGATGGACAGGGAACACTGAAGCTTTCTTT. This codes for CASRWTGNTEAFF.

The chain uses TRBV7-3 and TRBJ2-7, with 7 bases fitting TRBD1. Germline CDR1 SGHTA, CDR2 FQGTGA. This CDR3 has 14 amino acids. The J segment lost 4 bases and the V segment lost 5 bases, leaving 8 bases of the junction unmatched. The CDR3 nucleotides read TGTGCCAGCAGCGAAACAGGGGACCAATACGAGCAGTACTTC. Its translation: CASSETGDQYEQYF.

The J gene is TRBJ1-1, the V gene TRBV5-5; weak D call: TRBD1 (6 bases). From germline, CDR1 is SGHKS and CDR2 YYEKEE (reference sequence). The CDR3 has 16 residues. Trimming cost V 4 bases and J 4 bases, with 20 bases left between them. Here the CDR3 reads CASSPGPWGRFTEAFF. CDR3 sequence (DNA): TGTGCCAGCAGCCCCGGGCCCTGGGGGCGATTCACTGAAGCTTTCTTT.

The gene calls are TRBV7-8 and TRBJ2-1, with D perhaps TRBD2 (6 bases). The CDR3 extends over 14 amino acids. Germline V gene sequence: CDR1 SGHVS, CDR2 FQNEAQ. The V and J ends lost 1 base and 9 bases respectively, with 13 bases between them. CDR3: CASSLEAGTTEQFF. The CDR3, as DNA: TGTGCCAGCAGCTTAGAAGCGGGTACTACTGAGCAGTTCTTC.

The chain uses TRBV9 and TRBJ1-2; D possibly corresponds to TRBD1 (6 bases). CDR1 is SGDLS and CDR2 is YYNGEE in the germline V gene. V lost 1 base and J lost 10, with 11 bases in between. There are 12 residues in the CDR3. CDR3 DNA sequence: TGTGCCAGCAGCGTACAGGGGTGGGACTACACCTTC. Its translation: CASSVQGWDYTF.

This clone was detected only a few times. The rearrangement uses TRBV6-5 and TRBJ2-7; 7 bases agree with TRBD2. Germline V CDR1 and CDR2: MNHEY, SVGAGI. The CDR3 loop spans 15 amino acids. V dropped 0 bases and J dropped 7; count of bases not matched to a gene: 9. In DNA, the CDR3 is TGTGCCAGCAGTTACTCGAGGAAGGCCGGGGGGGAGCAGTACTTC. As protein: CASSYSRKAGGEQYF.

This rearrangement joins TRBV28 to TRBJ2-6, with D tentatively TRBD1 (5 bases). Germline CDR1 is MDHEN and CDR2 is SYDVKM. Trimming cost V 8 bases and J 2 bases, with 16 bases left between them. The CDR3 covers 16 residues. CDR3 DNA sequence: TGTGCCAGCTCAAGGCGGACACCCACTGGGGCCAACGTCCTGACTTTC. Translating it yields CASSRRTPTGANVLTF.

This chain links TRBV28 with TRBJ2-7, with 15 bases matching TRBD2. With V trimmed by 4 bases and J by 2 bases, 9 bases remained unmatched. CDR1 and CDR2 (germline): MDHEN, SYDVKM. The CDR3 totals 18 residues. The CDR3 region is CASSWAHGLAGGTYEQYF. The CDR3, as DNA: TGTGCCAGCAGTTGGGCTCACGGACTAGCGGGAGGGACCTACGAGCAGTACTTC.

This clone was seen only once. The CDR3 reads CASSSPSGTSYEQYF. In DNA, the CDR3 is TGTGCCAGCAGTTCCCCTAGCGGGACTTCCTACGAGCAGTACTTC. The chain employs TRBV27 and TRBJ2-7; 9 bases are a match to TRBD2. The CDR3 sequence is 15 residues long. Germline V gives CDR1 MNHEY, CDR2 SMNVEV (reference sequence). V lost 4 bases to trimming and J lost 1 base; unmatched junction nucleotides: 5.

To note about this clone: At one of its ends the junction is not consistent with the germline gene, which may arise from a read error. This same CDR3 is encoded by further DNA sequences in the sample. V and J are TRBV5-8 and TRBJ2-7; D is uncertain. Germline V gene lookup returns CDR1 SGHTS and CDR2 YDEGEE. The CDR3 runs to 11 residues. The CDR3 DNA reads TGCGCCAGCAGCCCATCCTACGAGCAGTACTTC. Its protein product is CASSPSYEQYF.

The chain employs TRBV18 and TRBJ2-7, with no clear D. The V end lost 1 base, the J end lost 4 bases, and 8 bases lay between the germline ends. CDR3 length: 13 residues. Germline CDR1 KGHSH, CDR2 LQKENI. CDR3: CASSPLTLYEQYF. Written as DNA, the CDR3 is TGTGCCAGCTCACCACTAACTCTTTACGAGCAGTACTTC.

This rearrangement joins TRBV30 to TRBJ2-1; 7 nucleotides match TRBD1. CDR1 is GTSNPN and CDR2 is SVGIG in the germline V gene (reference sequence). Trimming took 2 bases from V and 14 from J; bases not matched to a gene: 12. This CDR3 has 13 residues. CDR3 in amino acids: CAWSPYRRDSEFF. CDR3 DNA sequence: TGTGCCTGGAGTCCTTACCGCCGGGACAGTGAGTTCTTC.

As DNA, the CDR3 is TGTGCCAGCAGTCAGGGGACTAGCGGGAGAAAGCGGGAGACCCAGTACTTC. The encoded protein is CASSQGTSGRKRETQYF. This chain connects TRBV28 to TRBJ2-5, with 14 bases lining up with TRBD2. Germline trimming cut 5 bases from V and 5 bases from J; bases unmatched to any gene: 10. CDR1 is MDHEN and CDR2 is SYDVKM in the germline V gene. The length of the CDR3 is 17 residues.

The chain links TRBV19 to TRBJ2-1; TRBD2 matches 10 bases. After removal of 1 base from V and 5 bases from J, the junction contained 17 bases not matched to a gene. The CDR3 has 20 residues. Germline lookup yields CDR1 LNHDA and CDR2 SQIVND (reference sequence). The CDR3 here is CASSIGPTSGAPLGDNEQFF. CDR3 bases: TGTGCCAGTAGTATAGGGCCCACTAGCGGGGCGCCACTGGGCGACAATGAGCAGTTCTTC.

The chain links TRBV30 to TRBJ2-7; unclear D gene. V gave up 7 bases and J gave up 0 bases, with 7 bases separating them. Germline values: CDR1 GTSNPN, CDR2 SVGIG (reference sequence). The CDR3 covers 11 residues. In nucleotides, the CDR3 is TGTGCCTACAGTAACTCCTACGAGCAGTACTTC. Translated: CAYSNSYEQYF. The variable domain in full, with the rest retrieved from reference TRBV30 and TRBJ2-7, is SQTIHQWPATLVQPVGSPLSLECTVEGTSNPNLYWYRQAAGRGLQLLFYSVGIGQISSEVPQNLSASRPQDRQFILSSKKLLLSDSGFYLCAYSNSYEQYFGPGTRLTVT.

V is TRBV4-1 and J is TRBJ2-2, with a possible D match to TRBD2 (5 bases). The CDR3 has 17 residues. Trimming shortened V by 1 base and J by 1 base, and 13 bases separated the two germline ends. CDR1 is MGHRA and CDR2 is YSYEKL in the germline V gene. The DNA of the CDR3 is TGCGCCAGCAGCCAAGTTTCGGGGAGAGTGAACACCGGGGAGCTGTTTTTT. As protein: CASSQVSGRVNTGELFF.

This clone was seen only once. In DNA, the CDR3 is TGTGCCAGCAGCGCTAGCCCCATAGGACTGAGAGGCTATGGCTACACCTTC. Protein sequence: CASSASPIGLRGYGYTF. The chain employs TRBV7-8 and TRBJ1-2; no reliable D call. The germline V and J ends were trimmed by 5 bases and 4 bases, with 23 bases remaining between them. The V gene's germline CDR1 is SGHVS and CDR2 FQNEAQ. The CDR3 runs to 17 residues.

This clone was observed once. The CDR3 protein is CASSWLAGEQYF. CDR3 DNA sequence: TGTGCCAGTAGTTGGCTAGCGGGAGAGCAGTACTTC. This chain connects TRBV19 to TRBJ2-7, with TRBD2 matching 9 bases. Losses at the gene ends were 5 bases for V and 7 bases for J; bases not matched to a gene: 3. CDR1 LNHDA and CDR2 SQIVND come from the germline V gene (reference sequence). CDR3 length: 12 amino acids.